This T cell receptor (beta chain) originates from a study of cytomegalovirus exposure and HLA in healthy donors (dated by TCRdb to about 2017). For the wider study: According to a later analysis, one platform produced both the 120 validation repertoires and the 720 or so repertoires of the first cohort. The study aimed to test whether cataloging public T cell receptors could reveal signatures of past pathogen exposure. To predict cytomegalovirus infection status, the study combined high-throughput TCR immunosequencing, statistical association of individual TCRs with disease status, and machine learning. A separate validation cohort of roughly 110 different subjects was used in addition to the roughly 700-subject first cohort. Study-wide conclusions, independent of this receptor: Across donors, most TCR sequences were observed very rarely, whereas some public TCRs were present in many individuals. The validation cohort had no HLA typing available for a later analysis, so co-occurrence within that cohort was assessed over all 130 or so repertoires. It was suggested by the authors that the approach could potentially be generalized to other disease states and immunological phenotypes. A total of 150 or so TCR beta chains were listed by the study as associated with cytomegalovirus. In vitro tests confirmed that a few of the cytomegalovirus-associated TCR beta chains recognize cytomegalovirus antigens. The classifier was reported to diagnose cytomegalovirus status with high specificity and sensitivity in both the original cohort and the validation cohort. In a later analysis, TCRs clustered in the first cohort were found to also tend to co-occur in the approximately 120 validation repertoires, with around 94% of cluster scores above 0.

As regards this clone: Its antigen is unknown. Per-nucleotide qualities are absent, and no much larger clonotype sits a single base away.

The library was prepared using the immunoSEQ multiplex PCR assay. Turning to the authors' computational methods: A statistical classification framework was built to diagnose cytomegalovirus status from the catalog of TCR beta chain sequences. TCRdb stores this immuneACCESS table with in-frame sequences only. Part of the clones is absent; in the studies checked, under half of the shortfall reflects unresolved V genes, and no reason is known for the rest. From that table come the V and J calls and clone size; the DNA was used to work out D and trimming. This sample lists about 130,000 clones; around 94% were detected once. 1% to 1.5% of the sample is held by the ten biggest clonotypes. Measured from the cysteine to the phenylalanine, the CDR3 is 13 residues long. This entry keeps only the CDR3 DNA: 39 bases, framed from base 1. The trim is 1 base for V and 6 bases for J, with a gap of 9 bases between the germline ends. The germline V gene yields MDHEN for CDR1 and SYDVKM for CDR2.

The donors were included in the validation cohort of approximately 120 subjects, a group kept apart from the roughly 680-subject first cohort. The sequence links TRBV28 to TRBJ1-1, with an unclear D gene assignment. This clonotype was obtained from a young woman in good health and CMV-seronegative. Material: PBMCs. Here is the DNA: TGTGCCAGCAGTTTATCAGAGGTATCTGAAGCTTTCTTT. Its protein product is CASSLSEVSEAFF.